This T cell receptor beta chain was retrieved from a study of blood T cell repertoires in COVID-19. This clone has more than one count but fewer than ten. TCRdb keeps only in-frame clones here, not all; method: immunoSEQ multiplex PCR. Found here are roughly 410,000 clones, around 90% of them singletons; the top ten hold roughly 1.2%. The specimen sequenced was peripheral blood. This TCR derives from a man between 35 and 55 years old with acute or convalescent COVID-19.

CDR3 protein: CASSEYGEATYGYTF. The CDR3 nucleotides read TGTGCCAGCAGTGAATACGGAGAGGCCACCTATGGCTACACCTTC. The V and J genes are TRBV6-1 and TRBJ1-2; no definite D call. V was trimmed by 2 bases and J by 4 bases, leaving 14 bases between them. The CDR3 covers 15 residues. Germline assignment: CDR1 MNHNS and CDR2 SASEGT.